This T cell receptor beta chain is drawn from a study of radiotherapy plus CTLA-4 blockade in lung cancer. The germline V gene encodes CDR1 SGHRS and CDR2 YFSETQ. V lost 4 bases to trimming and J lost 0 bases, with 13 bases between them. This CDR3 contains 15 residues. Libraries were prepared by immunoSEQ multiplex PCR; TCRdb keeps only in-frame clonotypes and omits some of them. There are about 35,000 clones in the sample; about 85% occur only once, and 5% to 7.5% lies in the top ten. This chain joins TRBV5-1 and TRBJ1-1; D gene unclear. This sample comprised peripheral blood, obtained from a patient treated with radiotherapy plus ipilimumab. The sequence was collected from a human donor with non-small cell lung cancer who had stable disease on radiotherapy plus ipilimumab. CDR3 protein: CASSDPGGLNTEAFF. Here the CDR3 DNA reads TGCGCCAGCAGCGACCCGGGAGGGTTGAACACTGAAGCTTTCTTT.